The 22 T cell receptor beta chains below were found in one sample sequenced in a study of blood T cells in healthy people across ages. The authors ran a second PCR of roughly 7 to 11 cycles using a sample-barcoded 5' primer and a J-beta primer mix. TCRdb fed the 5' RACE reads into MiXCR, producing one record per CDR3 protein. The table lists 650,000 to 700,000 distinct CDR3 sequences, about 34% of them singletons, with 15% in the top ten. The sample consisted of blood. The receptors originated from a woman aged 80 or over in good health.

This clonotype occurred many times. The chain uses TRBV5-1 and TRBJ1-1, with 10 bases matching TRBD1. This CDR3 region has 15 residues. Germline V lookup: CDR1 SGHRS, CDR2 YFSETQ. V shed 0 bases, J shed 8 bases, and the junction held 7 bases outside the gene matches. Written as DNA, the CDR3 is TGCGCCAGCAGCTTGGCCGCTTGGACAGGGGGAGAAGCTTTCTTT. This sequence encodes CASSLAAWTGGEAFF.

Worth noting for this clonotype: Its ends do not fully match the called genes, so a read error is possible. As DNA, the CDR3 is TGCAGTGCTAGAGATTACGGCGGGGGGGAGTACAATGAGCAGTATTTC. It specifies CSARDYGGGEYNEQYF. The chain is built from TRBV20-1 and TRBJ2-1; 9 nucleotides line up with TRBD2. CDR1 is DFQATT, CDR2 SNEGSKA, per germline (reference sequence). The length of the CDR3 is 16 residues.

Remarks on this clonotype: Given a much more abundant clone one base away, this may be a read error. CDR3 loop: CSAPHEGPLSPLHF. DNA of the CDR3: TGCAGTGCCCCTCATGAGGGGCCCCTTTCACCCCTCCACTTT. The J gene is TRBJ1-6, the V gene TRBV20-1; D might be TRBD1 (5 bases). V was cut by 6 bases and J by 9 bases, with 18 bases left in between. This CDR3 comprises 14 residues. In germline, CDR1 is DFQATT, CDR2 SNEGSKA (reference sequence).

This clonotype was counted between two and nine times. V gene TRBV5-1 combines with J gene TRBJ2-2; 7 bases agree with TRBD1. Germline V gives CDR1 SGHRS, CDR2 YFSETQ. Trimming removed 4 bases from V and 0 bases from J; junction bases left unmatched: 3. The CDR3 totals 15 residues. This CDR3 reads CASSGGQPNTGELFF. CDR3 DNA sequence: TGCGCCAGCAGCGGGGGACAGCCGAACACCGGGGAGCTGTTTTTT.

This clonotype was seen many times. The rearrangement uses TRBV6-6 and TRBJ1-2, with TRBD1 identical over 9 bases. The germline gives CDR1 MNHNY, CDR2 SVGAGI (reference sequence). The J segment lost 3 bases and the V segment lost 6 bases, leaving 2 bases of the junction unmatched. The CDR3 runs 13 residues. This chain's CDR3 is CASSGTGYYGYTF. The CDR3 nucleotides read TGTGCCAGCAGCGGGACAGGGTACTATGGCTACACCTTC.

This clonotype was recorded only once. This may come from a read error, since a much larger clone is one base off. V is TRBV6-2 or TRBV6-3 and J is TRBJ2-5, with 10 nucleotides matching TRBD2. V gave up 2 bases and J gave up 11 bases; unmatched junction bases: 11. Germline CDR1 and CDR2: MNHEY and SVGEGT. The CDR3 is 15 residues long. DNA for the CDR3: TGTGCCAGCAGTTACCGAGCGGGGGGGGACAATGAGCAGTACTTC. Translation: CASSYRAGGDNEQYF.

This clonotype was observed at least ten times. This chain connects TRBV5-1 to TRBJ2-1, with 9 bases matching TRBD1. J was trimmed by 6 bases and V by 4 bases; bases with no gene match: 11. The germline gives CDR1 SGHRS, CDR2 YFSETQ. This CDR3 is built from 16 residues. CDR3 bases: TGCGCCAGCAGCACAGAGTCCGGGACAGGGCTCAATGAGCAGTTCTTC. Protein product: CASSTESGTGLNEQFF.

This clonotype occurred many times. The rearrangement uses TRBV7-8 and TRBJ1-1; no definite D call. CDR1 and CDR2 (germline): SGHVS, FQNEAQ. V dropped 5 bases and J dropped 0 bases, with 13 bases sitting between them. The CDR3 totals 15 residues. CDR3 bases: TGTGCCAGCAGCCCTAGGCCGGGAATGAACACTGAAGCTTTCTTT. It yields the protein CASSPRPGMNTEAFF.

As regards this clonotype: This may come from a read error, since a much larger clone is one base off. This chain joins TRBV6-1 and TRBJ2-5, with 10 bases lining up with TRBD1. This CDR3 has 13 residues. The ends lost 6 bases at V and 11 bases at J; junction bases unmatched: 9. The germline V gene has CDR1 MNHNS and CDR2 SASEGT. The CDR3 here is CASSGQGGNEQYF. The CDR3 DNA sequence: TGTGCCAGCAGCGGACAGGGGGGAAATGAGCAGTACTTC.

This clonotype was counted at least ten times. The CDR3 nucleotides read TGCGCCAGCAGCCCGCAGACAGGAGCCTACGAGCAGTACTTC. Translated: CASSPQTGAYEQYF. The J gene is TRBJ2-7, the V gene TRBV4-1, with TRBD1 as a possible D gene (6 bases). The germline V gene encodes CDR1 MGHRA and CDR2 YSYEKL. This CDR3 comprises 14 residues. V dropped 4 bases and J dropped 2 bases, with 12 bases sitting between them.

This clonotype came up many times. The J gene is TRBJ2-3, the V gene TRBV7-2; perhaps TRBD1 as D (5 bases). The CDR3 length is 15 residues. CDR1 is SGHTA and CDR2 is FQGNSA in the germline V gene. Trimming pared 4 bases from V and 6 bases from J, leaving 17 bases between. The CDR3 DNA is TGTGCCAGCAGCTGGGTGGGGCAGACTCACGATACGCAGTATTTT. Residues: CASSWVGQTHDTQYF.

The chain couples TRBV20-1 to TRBJ2-5; 11 bases are shared with TRBD1. The length of the CDR3 is 15 residues. J was trimmed by 4 bases and V by 2 bases; bases with no gene match: 6. Germline-derived CDR1 and CDR2 are DFQATT and SNEGSKA (reference sequence). CDR3 protein: CSARLDRGRIETQYF. CDR3 DNA sequence: TGCAGTGCTAGACTGGACAGGGGGCGCATAGAGACCCAGTACTTC.

The chain joins TRBV3-1 to TRBJ2-1; unclear D gene. V gave up 1 base and J gave up 13 bases, with 14 bases separating them. The germline V gene has CDR1 LGHDT and CDR2 YNNKEL (reference sequence). This CDR3 is 13 amino acids long. The CDR3 region has the DNA TGTGCCAGCAGCCAAGGTCCCCAAGAGACCCAGTTCTTC. Translation gives CASSQGPQETQFF.

V gene TRBV3-1 combines with J gene TRBJ2-5; D might be TRBD1 (6 bases). The assigned J gene may be wrong: the sequence end matches TRBJ2-4 better. Per the germline V gene, CDR1 is LGHDT and CDR2 is YNNKEL (reference sequence). This CDR3 comprises 15 residues. Written as DNA, the CDR3 is TGTGCCAGCAGCCAAGATCACAGGGATGGAAACATTCAGTACTTC. This gives the protein CASSQDHRDGNIQYF.

This clonotype has a count of ten or more. This rearrangement joins TRBV6-2 or TRBV6-3 to TRBJ2-1; 9 nucleotides align to TRBD2. This CDR3 is built from 14 residues. V lost 5 bases, J lost 5 bases, and 4 bases stayed unmatched. CDR1 and CDR2 (germline): MNHEY, SVGEGT. The CDR3 loop reads CASSLAGRHNEQFF. CDR3 sequence (DNA): TGTGCCAGCAGTCTAGCGGGGCGGCACAATGAGCAGTTCTTC.

This clonotype has only a few counts. V gene TRBV7-9 combines with J gene TRBJ1-5; D is possibly TRBD1 (5 bases). Germline V gene data show CDR1 as SEHNR and CDR2 as FQNEAQ (reference sequence). V was pared by 5 bases and J by 6 bases, with 14 bases between. This CDR3 comprises 14 residues. The CDR3 loop is CASSRTQEGQPQHF. In DNA, the CDR3 is TGTGCCAGCAGCCGGACACAAGAGGGTCAGCCCCAGCATTTT.

This clonotype appeared a few times. Since a much larger clone is just one base distant, this may be a read error. This chain joins TRBV18 and TRBJ2-7; possibly TRBD1 or TRBD2 for D (5 bases each). This CDR3 region has 14 residues. Germline lookup yields CDR1 KGHSH and CDR2 LQKENI. Trimming took off 4 bases at V and 1 base at J, with 11 bases between the two ends. Written as DNA, the CDR3 is TGTGCCAGCTCACGGGGGACGCCGTCCTACGAGCAGTACTTC. Its translation: CASSRGTPSYEQYF. The whole variable domain, remainder taken from reference TRBV18 and TRBJ2-7, is NAGVMQNPRHLVRRRGQEARLRCSPMKGHSHVYWYRQLPEEGLKFMVYLQKENIIDESGMPKERFSAEFPKEGPSILRIQQVVRGDSAAYFCASSRGTPSYEQYFGPGTRLTVT.

J is TRBJ2-3 and V is TRBV30; tentative D call: TRBD2 (5 bases). The ends were cut back, 2 bases at V and 1 base at J, with 13 bases in the middle. This CDR3 has 15 amino acids. Germline CDR1 is GTSNPN and CDR2 is SVGIG (reference sequence). The CDR3 sequence: CAWSPLLEGTDTQYF. CDR3 nucleotides: TGTGCCTGGAGTCCACTCTTGGAGGGCACAGATACGCAGTATTTT.

The V gene is TRBV19, the J gene TRBJ2-2; the match to TRBD1 covers 10 bases. Germline V lookup: CDR1 LNHDA, CDR2 SQIVND (reference sequence). The ends lost 5 bases at V and 6 bases at J; junction bases unmatched: 6. There are 15 residues in the CDR3. This chain's CDR3 is CASSQTGTGAGELFF. Written as DNA, the CDR3 is TGTGCCAGTAGTCAAACCGGGACAGGGGCCGGGGAGCTGTTTTTT.

V usage is TRBV20-1 and J usage is TRBJ2-7; the match to TRBD1 covers 7 bases. Germline loops: CDR1 DFQATT, CDR2 SNEGSKA (reference sequence). The V gene end was trimmed by 3 bases and the J gene end by 6 bases; junction bases not matched to a gene: 5. The CDR3 spans 12 residues. In nucleotides, the CDR3 is TGCAGTGCTAGCAGGGACAGAGGCGAGCAGTACTTC. This codes for CSASRDRGEQYF.

This clonotype appeared a few times. V gene TRBV9 combines with J gene TRBJ1-5, with D possibly TRBD1 on 5 matching bases. The CDR3 sequence is 18 residues long. Per germline, CDR1 SGDLS and CDR2 YYNGEE. The V gene lost 3 bases and the J gene lost 0 bases, with 19 bases spanning the gap. The CDR3 DNA reads TGTGCCAGCAGCGCTATTTCGCCCGGGGGGGGTAGCAATCAGCCCCAGCATTTT. This sequence encodes CASSAISPGGGSNQPQHF.

This clonotype has a count of ten or more. This sequence joins TRBV20-1 and TRBJ2-7; perhaps TRBD2 as D (5 bases). This CDR3 has 14 residues. Germline CDR1 is DFQATT and CDR2 is SNEGSKA (reference sequence). Trimming cost V 3 bases and J 1 base, with 13 bases left between them. The DNA of the CDR3 is TGCAGTGCTAGGACTACCGCTACGTCCTACGAGCAGTACTTC. This gives the protein CSARTTATSYEQYF.